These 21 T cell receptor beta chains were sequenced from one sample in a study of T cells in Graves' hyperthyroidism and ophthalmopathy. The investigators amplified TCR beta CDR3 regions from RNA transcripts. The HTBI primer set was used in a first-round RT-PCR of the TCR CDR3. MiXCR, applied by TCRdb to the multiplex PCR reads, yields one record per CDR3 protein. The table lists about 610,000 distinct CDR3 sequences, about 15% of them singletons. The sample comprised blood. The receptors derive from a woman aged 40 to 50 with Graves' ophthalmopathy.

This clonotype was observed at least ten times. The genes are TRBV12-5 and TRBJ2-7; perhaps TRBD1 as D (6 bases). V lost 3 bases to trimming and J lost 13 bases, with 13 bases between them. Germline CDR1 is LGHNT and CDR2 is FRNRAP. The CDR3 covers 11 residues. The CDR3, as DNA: TGTGCTAGTGGTTTTGGCCGGGACACCTACTTC. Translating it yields CASGFGRDTYF.

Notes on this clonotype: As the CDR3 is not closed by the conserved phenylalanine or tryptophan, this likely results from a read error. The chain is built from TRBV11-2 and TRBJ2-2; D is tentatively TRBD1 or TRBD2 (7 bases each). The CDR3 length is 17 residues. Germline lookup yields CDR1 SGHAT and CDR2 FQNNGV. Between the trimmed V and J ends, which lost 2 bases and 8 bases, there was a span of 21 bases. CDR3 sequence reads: CASSLTHLAEGAGELFS. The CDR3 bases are TGTGCCAGCAGCTTAACTCATCTAGCGGAGGGGGCAGGGGAGCTGTTTTCT.

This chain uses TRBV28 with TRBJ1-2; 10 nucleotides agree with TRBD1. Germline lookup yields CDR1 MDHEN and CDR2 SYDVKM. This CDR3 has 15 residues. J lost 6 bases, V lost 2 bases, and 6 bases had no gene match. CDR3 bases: TGTGCCAGCAGTTTAACCGGGACAGGGGAGGATGGCTACACCTTC. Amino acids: CASSLTGTGEDGYTF.

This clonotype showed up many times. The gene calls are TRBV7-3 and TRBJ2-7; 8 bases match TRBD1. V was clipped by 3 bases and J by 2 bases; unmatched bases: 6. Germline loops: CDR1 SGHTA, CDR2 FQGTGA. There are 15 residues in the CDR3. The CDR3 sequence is CASSFDGQGTYEQYF. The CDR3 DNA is TGTGCCAGCAGCTTCGACGGACAGGGCACCTACGAGCAGTACTTC. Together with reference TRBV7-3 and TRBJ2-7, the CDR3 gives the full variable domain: GAGVSQTPSNKVTEKGKYVELRCDPISGHTALYWYRQSLGQGPEFLIYFQGTGAADDSGLPNDRFFAVRPEGSVSTLKIQRTERGDSAVYLCASSFDGQGTYEQYFGPGTRLTVT.

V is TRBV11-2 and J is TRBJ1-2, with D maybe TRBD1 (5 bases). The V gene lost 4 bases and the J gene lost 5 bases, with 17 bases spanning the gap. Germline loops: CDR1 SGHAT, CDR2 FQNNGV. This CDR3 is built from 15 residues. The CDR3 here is CASSSRDAKDYGYTF. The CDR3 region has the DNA TGTGCCAGCAGCTCCCGGGACGCAAAAGATTATGGCTACACCTTC.

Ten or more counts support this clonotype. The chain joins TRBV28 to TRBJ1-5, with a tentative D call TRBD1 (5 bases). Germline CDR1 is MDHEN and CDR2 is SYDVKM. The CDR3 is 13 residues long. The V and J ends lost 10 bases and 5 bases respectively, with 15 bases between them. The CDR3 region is CATLGVEDQPQHF. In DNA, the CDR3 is TGTGCCACACTAGGGGTGGAAGATCAGCCCCAGCATTTT.

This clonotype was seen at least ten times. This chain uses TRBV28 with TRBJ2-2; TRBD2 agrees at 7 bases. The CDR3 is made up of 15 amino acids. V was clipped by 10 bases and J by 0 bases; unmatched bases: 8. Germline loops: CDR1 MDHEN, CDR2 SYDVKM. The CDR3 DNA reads TGTGCCACCCGAAGGACTAGGACGAACACCGGGGAGCTGTTTTTT. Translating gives CATRRTRTNTGELFF.

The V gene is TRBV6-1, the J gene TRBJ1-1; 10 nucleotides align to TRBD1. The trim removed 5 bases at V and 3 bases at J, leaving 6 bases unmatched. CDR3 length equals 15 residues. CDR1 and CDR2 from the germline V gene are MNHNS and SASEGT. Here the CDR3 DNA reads TGTGCCAGCAGTACGACAGGGGGCTTGGACACTGAAGCTTTCTTT. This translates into CASSTTGGLDTEAFF.

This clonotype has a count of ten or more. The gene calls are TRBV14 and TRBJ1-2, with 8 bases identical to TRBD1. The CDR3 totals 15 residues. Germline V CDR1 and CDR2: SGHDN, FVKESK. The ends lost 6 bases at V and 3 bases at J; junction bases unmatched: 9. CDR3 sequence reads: CASSHEGQGYYGYTF. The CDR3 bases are TGTGCCAGCAGTCACGAAGGACAGGGCTACTATGGCTACACCTTC.

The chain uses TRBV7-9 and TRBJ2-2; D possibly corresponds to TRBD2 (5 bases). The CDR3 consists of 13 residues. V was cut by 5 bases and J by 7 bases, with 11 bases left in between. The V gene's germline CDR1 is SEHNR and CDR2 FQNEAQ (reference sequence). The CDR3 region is CASSLAGNGELFF. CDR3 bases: TGTGCCAGCAGCCTGGCCGGGAACGGGGAGCTGTTTTTT.

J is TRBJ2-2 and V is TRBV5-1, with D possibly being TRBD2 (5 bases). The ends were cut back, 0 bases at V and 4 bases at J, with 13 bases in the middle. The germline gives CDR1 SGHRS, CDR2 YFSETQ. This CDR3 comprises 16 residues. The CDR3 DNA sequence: TGCGCCAGCAGCTTGGCCCGGGGTTACGGCACCGGGGAGCTGTTTTTT. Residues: CASSLARGYGTGELFF.

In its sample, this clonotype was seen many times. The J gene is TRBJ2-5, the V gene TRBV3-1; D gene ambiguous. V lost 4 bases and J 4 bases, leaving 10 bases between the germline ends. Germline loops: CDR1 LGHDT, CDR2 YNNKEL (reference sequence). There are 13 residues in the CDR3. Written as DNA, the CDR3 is TGTGCCAGCAGCCGTGCCTTCGGAGAGACCCAGTACTTC. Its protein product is CASSRAFGETQYF.

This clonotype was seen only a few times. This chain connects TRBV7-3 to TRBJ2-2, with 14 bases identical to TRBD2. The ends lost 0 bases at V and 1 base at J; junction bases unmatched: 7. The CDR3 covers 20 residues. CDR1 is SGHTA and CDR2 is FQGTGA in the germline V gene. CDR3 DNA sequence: TGTGCCAGCAGCTTAACTCGACTAGCGGGAGGGCCTGGGAACACCGGGGAGCTGTTTTTT. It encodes CASSLTRLAGGPGNTGELFF.

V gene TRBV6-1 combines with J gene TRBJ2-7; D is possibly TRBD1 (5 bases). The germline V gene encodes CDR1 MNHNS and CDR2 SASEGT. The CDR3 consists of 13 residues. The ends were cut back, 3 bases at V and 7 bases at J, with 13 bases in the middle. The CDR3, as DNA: TGTGCCAGCAGTGACAGGGATCTGGGGGAGCAGTACTTC. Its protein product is CASSDRDLGEQYF.

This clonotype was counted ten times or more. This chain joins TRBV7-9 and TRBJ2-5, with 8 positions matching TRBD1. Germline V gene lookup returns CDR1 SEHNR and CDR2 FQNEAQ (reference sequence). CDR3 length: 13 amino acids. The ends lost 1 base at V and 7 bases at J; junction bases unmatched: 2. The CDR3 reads CASSLEDRATQYF. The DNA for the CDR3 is TGTGCCAGCAGCTTAGAGGACAGGGCGACCCAGTACTTC.

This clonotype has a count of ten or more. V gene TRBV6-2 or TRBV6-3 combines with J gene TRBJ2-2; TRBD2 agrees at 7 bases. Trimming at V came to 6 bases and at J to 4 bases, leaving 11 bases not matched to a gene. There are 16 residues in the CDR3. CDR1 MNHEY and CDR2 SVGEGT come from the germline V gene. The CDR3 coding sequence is TGTGCCAGCAGCTACGCGGGGAGGGGCGCCACCGGGGAGCTGTTTTTT. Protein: CASSYAGRGATGELFF.

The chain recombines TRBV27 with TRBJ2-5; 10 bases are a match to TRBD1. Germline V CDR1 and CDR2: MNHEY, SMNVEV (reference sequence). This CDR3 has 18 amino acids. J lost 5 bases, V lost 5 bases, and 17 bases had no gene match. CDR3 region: CASSPYYRQGAIGETQYF. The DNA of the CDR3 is TGTGCCAGCAGTCCTTACTACCGACAGGGGGCGATTGGGGAGACCCAGTACTTC.

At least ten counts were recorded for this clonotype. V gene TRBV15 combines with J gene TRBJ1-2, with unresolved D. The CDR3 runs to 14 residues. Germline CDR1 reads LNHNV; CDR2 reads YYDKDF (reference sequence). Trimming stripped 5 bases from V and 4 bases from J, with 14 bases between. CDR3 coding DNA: TGTGCCACCAGCCCGCGTATGGCTTCCTATGGCTACACCTTC. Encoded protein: CATSPRMASYGYTF.

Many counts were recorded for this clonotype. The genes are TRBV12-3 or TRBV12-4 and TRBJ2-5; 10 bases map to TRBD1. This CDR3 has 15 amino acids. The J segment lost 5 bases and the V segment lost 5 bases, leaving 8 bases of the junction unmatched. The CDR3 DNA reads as TGTGCCAGCAGTCCTGACAGGGGGCAGGGGGAGACCCAGTACTTC. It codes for CASSPDRGQGETQYF.

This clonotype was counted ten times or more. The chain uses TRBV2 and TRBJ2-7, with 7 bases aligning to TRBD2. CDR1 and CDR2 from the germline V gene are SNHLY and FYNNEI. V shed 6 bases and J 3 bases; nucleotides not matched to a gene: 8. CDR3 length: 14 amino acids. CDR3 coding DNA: TGTGCCAGCAGGTTGTGGCTAGCGGACTACGAGCAGTACTTC. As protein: CASRLWLADYEQYF.

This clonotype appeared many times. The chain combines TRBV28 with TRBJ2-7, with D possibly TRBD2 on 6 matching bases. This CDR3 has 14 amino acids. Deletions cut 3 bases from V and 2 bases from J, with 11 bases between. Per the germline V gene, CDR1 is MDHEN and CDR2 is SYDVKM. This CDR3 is CASSLGGTPYEQYF. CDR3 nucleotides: TGTGCCAGCAGTTTGGGGGGAACTCCCTACGAGCAGTACTTC. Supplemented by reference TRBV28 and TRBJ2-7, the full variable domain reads DVKVTQSSRYLVKRTGEKVFLECVQDMDHENMFWYRQDPGLGLRLIYFSYDVKMKEKGDIPEGYSVSREKKERFSLILESASTNQTSMYLCASSLGGTPYEQYFGPGTRLTVT.